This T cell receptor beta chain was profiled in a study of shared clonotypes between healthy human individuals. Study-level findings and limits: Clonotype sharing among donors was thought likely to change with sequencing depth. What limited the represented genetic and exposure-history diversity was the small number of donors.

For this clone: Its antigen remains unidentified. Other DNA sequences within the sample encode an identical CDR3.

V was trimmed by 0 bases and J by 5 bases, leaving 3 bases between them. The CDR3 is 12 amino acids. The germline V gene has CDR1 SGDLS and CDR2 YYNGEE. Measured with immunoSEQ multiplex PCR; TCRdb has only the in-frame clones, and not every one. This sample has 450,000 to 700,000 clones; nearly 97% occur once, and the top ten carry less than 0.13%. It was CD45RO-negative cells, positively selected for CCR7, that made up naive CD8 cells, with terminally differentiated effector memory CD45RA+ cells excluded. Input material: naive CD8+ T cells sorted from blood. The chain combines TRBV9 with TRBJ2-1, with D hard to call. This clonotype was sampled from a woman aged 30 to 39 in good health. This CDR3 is CASSVGDNEQFF. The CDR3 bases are TGTGCCAGCAGCGTAGGCGACAATGAGCAGTTCTTC.